The sequence of this T cell receptor (beta chain) was determined in a study of T cell responses to AZD1222 COVID-19 vaccine. Measured with immunoSEQ multiplex PCR; TCRdb has only the in-frame clones, and not every one. In the table there are some 280,000 clones, 90% to 95% of which are singletons. Germline lookup yields CDR1 MDHEN and CDR2 SYDVKM. V trimming: 8 bases; J trimming: 3 bases; junction bases outside the gene matches: 2. There are 12 residues in the CDR3. Analyses pooled second doses at about 4 or about 12 weeks. The study, taken as a whole, reports: Seropositive at baseline were only a handful of AZD1222 recipients. Clonal diversity was possibly underestimated, and white British individuals and females predominated among donors.

Points on this clone: The antigen remains undetermined.

The chain carries TRBV28 and TRBJ2-5; 8 nucleotides align to TRBD2. This receptor was identified in an adult who received the AZD1222 COVID-19 vaccine. The sample consisted of peripheral blood, taken 28 days after the second AZD1222 dose. In DNA form, the CDR3 reads TGTGCCAGCCAAGCGGGAGAAGAGACCCAGTACTTC. Its translation: CASQAGEETQYF.